These 25 T cell receptor beta chains originate from one sample sequenced in a study of blood T cell repertoires in COVID-19. The method was immunoSEQ multiplex PCR; TCRdb's version includes in-frame clones alone and lacks a portion of them. The sample shows under 150,000 clones, 65% to 85% of them seen only once. Sequences were obtained from peripheral blood. Every receptor here comes from a man aged 50 to 60 with active or convalescent COVID-19.

A few counts support this clone. This rearrangement joins TRBV15 to TRBJ1-5; maybe TRBD1 (5 bases). The CDR3 contains 15 residues. The ends were cut back, 4 bases at V and 5 bases at J, with 15 bases in the middle. The germline V gene has CDR1 LNHNV and CDR2 YYDKDF (reference sequence). Here the CDR3 reads CATSTSIRVDQPQHF. The CDR3 DNA sequence: TGTGCCACCAGCACCTCCATCAGGGTCGATCAGCCCCAGCATTTT.

J is TRBJ2-2 and V is TRBV4-2; no clear D. Germline assignment: CDR1 LGHNA and CDR2 YNFKEQ. The ends were cut back, 0 bases at V and 5 bases at J, with 7 bases in the middle. CDR3 length: 14 amino acids. CDR3 coding DNA: TGTGCCAGCAGCCAAGATATCCAGACCGGGGAGCTGTTTTTT. It specifies CASSQDIQTGELFF.

The J gene is TRBJ2-1, the V gene TRBV19; TRBD1 is a possible D gene (6 bases). V lost 3 bases, J lost 2 bases, and 11 bases lay in between. Germline values: CDR1 LNHDA, CDR2 SQIVND (reference sequence). The CDR3 runs 15 residues. DNA for the CDR3: TGTGCCAGTAGTATCCAGGGGATTACCTACAATGAGCAGTTCTTC. It specifies CASSIQGITYNEQFF.

The J gene is TRBJ1-1, the V gene TRBV19; D ambiguous. Between the trimmed V and J ends, which lost 3 bases and 3 bases, there was a span of 14 bases. Germline loops: CDR1 LNHDA, CDR2 SQIVND (reference sequence). The CDR3 has 15 amino acids. The CDR3 sequence: CASSMAAAADTEAFF. CDR3 DNA: TGTGCCAGTAGTATGGCGGCCGCCGCGGACACTGAAGCTTTCTTT.

This chain connects TRBV7-3 to TRBJ2-2, with 9 bases lining up with TRBD1. The CDR3 extends over 13 amino acids. The V gene's germline CDR1 is SGHTA and CDR2 FQGTGA. V dropped 8 bases and J dropped 5; count of bases not matched to a gene: 3. The CDR3, as DNA: TGTGCCAGCCGGGACAGGGTTACCGGGGAGCTGTTTTTT. Its protein product is CASRDRVTGELFF.

This clone was counted between two and nine times. This sequence joins TRBV30 and TRBJ2-1; 7 positions match TRBD1. The germline CDR1 and CDR2 sequences are GTSNPN and SVGIG (reference sequence). V lost 7 bases to trimming and J lost 0 bases; unmatched junction nucleotides: 6. This CDR3 has 14 residues. CDR3 coding DNA: TGTGCCTACCTACGACAGGGCTCCTACAATGAGCAGTTCTTC. Translating it yields CAYLRQGSYNEQFF.

This clone was recorded only once. The gene calls are TRBV5-6 and TRBJ2-1; a possible D gene is TRBD1 (5 bases). This CDR3 spans 15 amino acids. The V end was cut by 0 bases, the J end by 3 bases, with 10 bases between. CDR1 and CDR2 (germline): SGHDT, YYEEEE. The CDR3 spells CASSLDPGNYNEQFF. CDR3 in DNA: TGTGCCAGCAGCTTGGATCCAGGGAACTACAATGAGCAGTTCTTC.

Points on this clone: One junction end disagrees with the germline gene, perhaps due to a read error. The gene calls are TRBV19 and TRBJ2-1; tentative D call: TRBD2 (5 bases). The germline gives CDR1 LNHDA, CDR2 SQIVND (reference sequence). This CDR3 is 15 amino acids long. The CDR3: CASSRSGLAYNERFF. In DNA, the CDR3 is TGTGCCAGTAGTCGCTCGGGCCTAGCCTACAATGAGCGGTTCTTC.

The CDR3 here is CASSLGLADYNEQFF. The DNA for the CDR3 is TGCGCCAGCAGCTTGGGTCTAGCGGACTACAATGAGCAGTTCTTC. This chain joins TRBV5-1 and TRBJ2-1, with 7 bases lining up with TRBD2. V lost 0 bases to trimming and J lost 3 bases; unmatched junction nucleotides: 3. CDR3 length: 15 residues. The germline V gene has CDR1 SGHRS and CDR2 YFSETQ.

The chain is built from TRBV6-5 and TRBJ1-2, with 8 bases lining up with TRBD1. The CDR3 has 14 amino acids. The V segment lost 6 bases and the J segment 5 bases; nucleotides outside the gene matches: 8. CDR1 and CDR2 from the germline V gene are MNHEY and SVGAGI. The CDR3 loop is CASRAQTGEYGYTF. As DNA, the CDR3 is TGTGCCAGCAGGGCCCAGACAGGGGAGTATGGCTACACCTTC.

J is TRBJ1-2 and V is TRBV9; possible D gene TRBD1, 6 bases. CDR1 SGDLS and CDR2 YYNGEE come from the germline V gene. Between the trimmed V and J ends, which lost 0 bases and 8 bases, there was a span of 23 bases. The CDR3 is made up of 17 amino acids. The CDR3 bases are TGTGCCAGCAGCGTAGGACCCGTGTGGGAGGGGGGCGCGGGCTACACCTTC. Translation: CASSVGPVWEGGAGYTF.

The chain recombines TRBV5-1 with TRBJ2-7; a weak D match, TRBD1 (5 bases). V was pared by 3 bases and J by 1 base, with 11 bases between. Germline values: CDR1 SGHRS, CDR2 YFSETQ. The CDR3 has 14 amino acids. The CDR3 is CASSSTAGSYEQYF. CDR3 DNA sequence: TGCGCCAGCAGCTCGACAGCAGGTTCCTACGAGCAGTACTTC. The entire variable domain, with the rest obtained from reference TRBV5-1 and TRBJ2-7, is as follows: KAGVTQTPRYLIKTRGQQVTLSCSPISGHRSVSWYQQTPGQGLQFLFEYFSETQRNKGNFPGRFSGRQFSNSRSEMNVSTLELGDSALYLCASSSTAGSYEQYFGPGTRLTVT.

This clone was seen a handful of times. The V and J genes are TRBV6-1 and TRBJ2-1; unclear D gene. This CDR3 region has 14 residues. Germline assignment: CDR1 MNHNS and CDR2 SASEGT. Trimming cost V 1 base and J 2 bases, with 6 bases left between them. CDR3 loop: CASSEDVAYNEQFF. The CDR3 coding sequence is TGTGCCAGCAGTGAAGATGTAGCCTACAATGAGCAGTTCTTC.

The rearrangement joins TRBV20-1 to TRBJ2-5; unclear D gene. The germline gives CDR1 DFQATT, CDR2 SNEGSKA (reference sequence). V lost 3 bases, J lost 5 bases, and 13 bases lay in between. CDR3 size: 13 residues. CDR3 DNA: TGCAGTGCTAGTTGGGTGGCCGGGGAGACCCAGTACTTC. This translates into CSASWVAGETQYF.

This chain connects TRBV27 to TRBJ2-1; 10 nucleotides line up with TRBD2. In germline, CDR1 is MNHEY, CDR2 SMNVEV (reference sequence). Trimming at V came to 6 bases and at J to 0 bases, leaving 5 bases not matched to a gene. This CDR3 has 16 amino acids. This CDR3 is CASRRLAGSSYNEQFF. Here the CDR3 DNA reads TGTGCCAGCAGACGACTAGCGGGTAGCTCCTACAATGAGCAGTTCTTC.

This chain joins TRBV4-1 and TRBJ1-1; no clear D. The germline V gene has CDR1 MGHRA and CDR2 YSYEKL. The CDR3 has 16 residues. V gave up 0 bases and J gave up 0 bases, with 11 bases separating them. CDR3 DNA: TGCGCCAGCAGCCAAGATTACGGGAGAATGAACACTGAAGCTTTCTTT. Translating gives CASSQDYGRMNTEAFF.

Note on this clone: This sample also contains other DNA sequences that code for the same CDR3. The chain recombines TRBV10-1 with TRBJ2-5; 11 nucleotides align to TRBD2. Trimming at V came to 0 bases and at J to 1 base, leaving 4 bases not matched to a gene. In germline, CDR1 is WNHNN, CDR2 SYGVQD (reference sequence). The CDR3 runs 17 residues. The CDR3 region is CASSESIAGGPQETQYF. CDR3 bases: TGCGCCAGCAGTGAGTCGATAGCGGGAGGGCCCCAAGAGACCCAGTACTTC.

This clone was counted once. The chain recombines TRBV7-6 with TRBJ2-1; 10 bases are shared with TRBD2. Unmatched junction bases numbered 9, after V lost 4 bases and J lost 9 bases. The V gene's germline CDR1 is SGHVS and CDR2 FNYEAQ. This CDR3 has 15 amino acids. CDR3 amino acids: CASSYSGRNNVEQFF. The CDR3 DNA reads as TGTGCCAGCAGCTATAGCGGGAGGAATAACGTTGAGCAGTTCTTC.

This clone was seen a few times. The V gene is TRBV7-2, the J gene TRBJ2-2, with D possibly being TRBD2 (6 bases). CDR3 length: 14 amino acids. Germline assignment: CDR1 SGHTA and CDR2 FQGNSA. The V end was cut by 5 bases, the J end by 6 bases, with 13 bases between. The CDR3 reads CASSPLLAPGELFF. In DNA, the CDR3 is TGTGCCAGCAGCCCCCTACTAGCCCCCGGGGAGCTGTTTTTT.

The gene calls are TRBV6-1 and TRBJ1-2, with unresolved D. This CDR3 is built from 14 residues. CDR1 and CDR2 from the germline V gene are MNHNS and SASEGT. Trimming took off 2 bases at V and 5 bases at J, with 12 bases between the two ends. CDR3: CASSESRQAYGYTF. The CDR3 nucleotides are TGTGCCAGCAGTGAATCCCGCCAGGCTTATGGCTACACCTTC.

The chain uses TRBV28 and TRBJ1-1; TRBD1 might be the D (5 bases). V shed 5 bases and J shed 5 bases, with 18 bases lying between them. In germline, CDR1 is MDHEN, CDR2 SYDVKM. This CDR3 region has 15 residues. The CDR3 nucleotides read TGTGCCAGCAGTCCTCGGCGCGGGGGAAGGACTGAAGCTTTCTTT. It encodes CASSPRRGGRTEAFF. The complete variable domain, with remaining parts taken from reference TRBV28 and TRBJ1-1, reads DVKVTQSSRYLVKRTGEKVFLECVQDMDHENMFWYRQDPGLGLRLIYFSYDVKMKEKGDIPEGYSVSREKKERFSLILESASTNQTSMYLCASSPRRGGRTEAFFGQGTRLTVV.

CDR3 sequence reads: CASSYNASGTNTGELFF. In DNA, the CDR3 is TGTGCCAGCAGTTACAACGCTAGCGGGACTAACACCGGGGAGCTGTTTTTT. The chain links TRBV6-8 to TRBJ2-2; TRBD2 matches 9 bases. The V segment lost 2 bases and the J segment 2 bases; nucleotides outside the gene matches: 6. The CDR3 loop spans 17 amino acids. CDR1 and CDR2 (germline): MNHGY, SAAAGT.

The chain carries TRBV3-1 (or the pseudogene TRBV3-2) and TRBJ1-1; TRBD1 matches at 9 bases. The length of the CDR3 is 14 residues. The trim removed 5 bases at V and 5 bases at J, leaving 6 bases unmatched. Germline V gives CDR1 LGHDT, CDR2 YNNKEL (reference sequence). CDR3 bases: TGTGCCAGCAGCTCACAGGGGGCGGGTACTGAAGCTTTCTTT. It specifies CASSSQGAGTEAFF.

This clone was counted only a few times. The V and J genes are TRBV5-5 and TRBJ1-1; TRBD1 is a possible D gene (5 bases). Trimming removed 4 bases at V and 1 base at J, with 17 bases between. The CDR3 totals 16 residues. The germline V gene encodes CDR1 SGHKS and CDR2 YYEKEE (reference sequence). As DNA, the CDR3 is TGTGCCAGCAGCCCCCGCGTTAGCGGGACGAACACTGAAGCTTTCTTT. Its translation: CASSPRVSGTNTEAFF.

The rearrangement joins TRBV24-1 to TRBJ1-1; 8 bases map to TRBD1. The CDR3 covers 11 residues. With V trimmed by 7 bases and J by 7 bases, 1 base remained unmatched. In germline, CDR1 is KGHDR, CDR2 SFDVKD. In DNA, the CDR3 is TGTGCCACCAGACAGGGGGGTGAAGCTTTCTTT. Its translation: CATRQGGEAFF.